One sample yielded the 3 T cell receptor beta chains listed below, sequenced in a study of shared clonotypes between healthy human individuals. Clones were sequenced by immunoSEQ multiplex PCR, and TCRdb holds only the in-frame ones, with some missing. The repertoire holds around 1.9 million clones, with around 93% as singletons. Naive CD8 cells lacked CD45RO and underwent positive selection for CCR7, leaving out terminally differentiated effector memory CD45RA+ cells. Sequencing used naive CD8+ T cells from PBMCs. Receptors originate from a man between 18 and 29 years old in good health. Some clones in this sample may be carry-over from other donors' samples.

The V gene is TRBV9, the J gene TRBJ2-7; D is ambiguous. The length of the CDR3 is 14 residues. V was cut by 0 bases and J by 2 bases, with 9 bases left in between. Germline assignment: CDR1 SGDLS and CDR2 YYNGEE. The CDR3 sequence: CASSVEDGTYEQYF. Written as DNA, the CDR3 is TGTGCCAGCAGCGTAGAGGACGGTACCTACGAGCAGTACTTC. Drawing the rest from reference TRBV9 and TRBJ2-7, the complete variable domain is DSGVTQTPKHLITATGQRVTLRCSPRSGDLSVYWYQQSLDQGLQFLIQYYNGEERAKGNILERFSAQQFPDLHSELNLSSLELGDSALYFCASSVEDGTYEQYFGPGTRLTVT.

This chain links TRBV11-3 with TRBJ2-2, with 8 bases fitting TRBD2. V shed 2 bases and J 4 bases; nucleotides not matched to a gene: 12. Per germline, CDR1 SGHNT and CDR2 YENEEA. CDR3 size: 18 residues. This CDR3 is CASSLRRPGGPGTGELFF. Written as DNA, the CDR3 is TGTGCCAGCAGCTTACGCAGGCCGGGAGGGCCGGGCACCGGGGAGCTGTTTTTT.

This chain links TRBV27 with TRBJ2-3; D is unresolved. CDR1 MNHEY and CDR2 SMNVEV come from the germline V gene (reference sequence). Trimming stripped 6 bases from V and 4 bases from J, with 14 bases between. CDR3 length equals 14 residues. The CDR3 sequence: CASSPMSTADTQYF. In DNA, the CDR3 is TGTGCCAGCAGCCCCATGAGTACCGCAGATACGCAGTATTTT.